This T cell receptor (beta chain) was sequenced during a study of shared clonotypes between healthy human individuals (dated by TCRdb to the early 2020s). Study-wide context: Three men and a couple of women, aged 18 to 49 years, made up the cohort. For each donor, CD4 naive and CD4 memory were each given three plates, CD8 naive was given two plates, and CD8 memory was given one plate. The study deeply sequenced blood TCR repertoires of roughly five healthy adults to estimate repertoire size and the extent of clonotype sharing between individuals. To increase sequencing depth and limit assay-specific biases, different laboratories used diverse techniques to prepare libraries and sequence TCR repertoires. Between about 0.9 and 9 billion PBMCs per donor were obtained by leukapheresis.

The CDR3 contains 14 residues, cysteine and phenylalanine counted. Of all the DNA, just the CDR3 is kept, 42 bases in frame from base 1. Based on the germline V gene (reference sequence), the CDR1 and CDR2 sequences are LNHDA and SQIVND. Deletion took 6 bases off V and 4 bases off J, with a span of 12 bases between the germline ends. To note about this clone: Its antigen remains undetermined. No clone much larger than this one lies a single base away; base qualities are absent.

The donors were healthy, HIV-negative adults with no recently reported acute infections or vaccinations. Every donor was a Caucasian adult living in Nashville, Tennessee, USA. CD4+ T cells were enriched by magnetic negative selection, after which naive cells were positively selected on CD45RA and the negative fraction was taken as the memory subset. After blood collection by leukapheresis, PBMCs were isolated using Ficoll-Histopaque density gradient centrifugation and then cryopreserved in the vapor phase of liquid nitrogen. Purity and quantity of every magnetically sorted T cell population were checked by analytical flow cytometry. Genomic DNA was isolated from each sorted fraction and quantified by UV absorbance on a Nanodrop 2000c. General study outcomes and caveats: Sampling was limited to blood, and TCR repertoires in tissue likely differ from TCR repertoires in blood. Even with the large sequencing depth, rarefaction of the sorted-subset datasets indicated that sequencing was incomplete. When several donors were compared, the shared fraction of clonotypes was around 5% for naive CD4, 3.5% to 4% for naive CD8, roughly 2.5% for memory CD4, and 0.4% for memory CD8. Clonotypes shared by all four sorted-subset donors showed higher generation probabilities than non-shared clonotypes. Pairwise subsampling led to the expectation that sequencing depth would affect the degree of clonotype sharing among donors. Because the study included only a small number of donors, the genetic and exposure-history diversity represented was limited. Larger estimated clonotype richness was generally found for naive subsets than for memory subsets.

Using the deep immunoSEQ assay, TCR CDR3 regions were amplified from genomic DNA by multiplex PCR. Extracted genomic DNA from each cell subset was distributed evenly across all wells of several immunoSEQ 96-well plates, and each plate was treated as a replicate. For sorted subsets, roughly 200 ng of genomic DNA, equivalent to 30,000 or so T cell genomes, went into each replicate PCR. The purified libraries were quantified using a Qubit 3.0 fluorometer, sized with a Bioanalyzer 2100, and then quantified again using the KAPA Library Quantification kit. Each immunoSEQ 96-well plate was sequenced on its own single-read 150-cycle Illumina NextSeq 550 flow cell. In the authors' own workflow: The immunoSEQ output contained only junctional sequences without quality scores, so filtering could not match that applied to full-length reads. Sequences were annotated with PyIR, a Python wrapper for IgBLAST v1.9, and V/J genes and CDR3 were assigned using IMGT germline references. Reads were filtered out if the reads had weak V/J assignments (E-value above 1e-6), no CDR3, stop codons, out-of-frame junctions, or ambiguous translated residues. V3J clonotypes were defined as sequences sharing an identical inferred V gene, J gene, and CDR3 amino acid sequence. Percentage overlap between repertoires was calculated by dividing the number of shared unique clonotypes by the size of the smaller repertoire. Three approaches were used to assess repertoire richness: RTK rarefaction, the Chao1 estimator, and Recon v2.1 estimates of unobserved clonotypes. Generation probabilities were computed with OLGA for all TCRbeta clonotypes obtained by the gDNA method from a handful of donors. The immuneACCESS repertoire file appears here via TCRdb, limited to in-frame rearrangements. These files lack a portion of the clones; in checked studies, under half of the deficit traces to unresolved V genes, and the cause of the others is not known. From that table come the V and J calls and clone size; the DNA was used to work out D and trimming. Across this sample there are millions of clones, with roughly 94% seen only once. Clones ranked in the top ten supply 0.13% of the sample.

The chain is encoded by TRBV19 joined to TRBJ2-2; tentative D gene TRBD1, with 6 bases matching. The TCR originated in a man aged 18-30 years in good health. The specimen sequenced was naive CD4+ T cells sorted from blood. The sample's cell subset or site label, decoded: CD45RA+ positively selected. This receptor carries the CDR3 CASRRTAITGELFF. Here is the DNA: TGTGCCAGTAGGAGGACAGCGATCACCGGGGAGCTGTTTTTT. With the portions outside the CDR3 filled from the reference TRBV19 and TRBJ2-2 genes, the complete variable region becomes DGGITQSPKYLFRKEGQNVTLSCEQNLNHDAMYWYRQDPGQGLRLIYYSQIVNDFQKGDIAEGYSVSREKKESFPLTVTSAQKNPTAFYLCASRRTAITGELFFGEGSRLTVL.